Below, 17 T cell receptor beta chains from the same sample are listed, as sequenced in a study of Ad26.COV2.S vaccination and SARS-CoV-2 variants. Assay: immunoSEQ multiplex PCR; the TCRdb copy retains only in-frame clones and omits some. Of about 500,000 clones in the sample, 89% were seen once. Specified treatment: 15 to 20 received Ad26.COV2.S at low or high dose, single or two shots; several received placebo; per-sample allocation not given. The investigators took samples on day 63 after the first vaccine or placebo injection. The sequenced sample was peripheral blood, obtained in a trial of Ad26.COV2.S vaccine versus placebo. The receptors here all came from a person aged 18-65 years who received the Ad26.COV2.S COVID-19 vaccine or a placebo.

The V and J genes are TRBV7-9 and TRBJ2-1; 13 bases map to TRBD2. After removal of 5 bases from V and 4 bases from J, the junction contained 5 bases not matched to a gene. Germline CDR1 reads SEHNR; CDR2 reads FQNEAQ (reference sequence). The CDR3 is 16 amino acids. The CDR3 DNA reads as TGTGCCAGCAGCCACCAGGGACTAGCGGGGTACAATGAGCAGTTCTTC. It specifies CASSHQGLAGYNEQFF.

This clone has a single count. The genes are TRBV11-2 and TRBJ2-3; TRBD2 aligns across 14 bases. Per germline, CDR1 SGHAT and CDR2 FQNNGV. Germline trimming cut 2 bases from V and 3 bases from J; bases unmatched to any gene: 10. This CDR3 contains 19 residues. In DNA form, the CDR3 reads TGTGCCAGCAGCTTATTACCGGGACTAGCGGGAGTTAGTACAGATACGCAGTATTTT. It codes for CASSLLPGLAGVSTDTQYF.

This rearrangement joins TRBV28 to TRBJ1-2; D not certain. CDR3 length equals 12 residues. Trimming removed 5 bases at V and 4 bases at J, with 8 bases between. Germline lookup yields CDR1 MDHEN and CDR2 SYDVKM. The chain's CDR3 is CASSPKPYGYTF. CDR3 in DNA: TGTGCCAGCAGTCCCAAGCCCTATGGCTACACCTTC.

This chain uses TRBV30 with TRBJ2-1, with 8 bases lining up with TRBD2. The J segment lost 0 bases and the V segment lost 4 bases, leaving 8 bases of the junction unmatched. Germline CDR1 reads GTSNPN; CDR2 reads SVGIG (reference sequence). The length of the CDR3 is 16 residues. The CDR3 here is CAWTLAGGSSYNEQFF. The CDR3 region has the DNA TGTGCCTGGACCCTGGCGGGGGGCAGCTCCTACAATGAGCAGTTCTTC.

The chain joins TRBV11-3 to TRBJ2-1; 8 bases map to TRBD2. V lost 0 bases, J lost 6 bases, and 13 bases stayed unmatched. Per the germline V gene, CDR1 is SGHNT and CDR2 is YENEEA. This CDR3 is built from 18 residues. In DNA, the CDR3 is TGTGCCAGCAGCTTAGATCATGGTAGCGGGAACTTGGGCAATGAGCAGTTCTTC. Translating it yields CASSLDHGSGNLGNEQFF.

This clone was observed a few times. The chain links TRBV9 to TRBJ2-3, with D possibly being TRBD1 (5 bases). The CDR3 has 15 residues. Germline V gene data show CDR1 as SGDLS and CDR2 as YYNGEE. Trimming removed 0 bases from V and 5 bases from J, with 13 bases in between. The CDR3 protein is CASSVEAHQGDTQYF. CDR3 DNA: TGTGCCAGCAGCGTAGAGGCCCACCAGGGAGATACGCAGTATTTT.

The V and J genes are TRBV5-1 and TRBJ2-1, with D possibly matching TRBD1 (6 bases). Germline loops: CDR1 SGHRS, CDR2 YFSETQ. Trimming stripped 0 bases from V and 5 bases from J, with 12 bases between. This CDR3 has 15 amino acids. CDR3 DNA sequence: TGCGCCAGCAGCTTGGTGGCAGGGGCGGACAATGAGCAGTTCTTC. Its protein product is CASSLVAGADNEQFF. Based on the CDR3 plus reference TRBV5-1 and TRBJ2-1, the full variable domain is KAGVTQTPRYLIKTRGQQVTLSCSPISGHRSVSWYQQTPGQGLQFLFEYFSETQRNKGNFPGRFSGRQFSNSRSEMNVSTLELGDSALYLCASSLVAGADNEQFFGPGTRLTVL.

The chain is built from TRBV28 and TRBJ2-7; TRBD2 matches 8 bases. The V gene's germline CDR1 is MDHEN and CDR2 SYDVKM. The CDR3 totals 15 residues. The V gene end was trimmed by 3 bases and the J gene end by 4 bases; junction bases not matched to a gene: 8. CDR3 bases: TGTGCCAGCAGTTTGTTTGGGACTAGTACTTACGAGCAGTACTTC. Translation gives CASSLFGTSTYEQYF.

This rearrangement joins TRBV7-3 to TRBJ2-1, with D uncertain. V was clipped by 3 bases and J by 10 bases, with 13 bases between them. This CDR3 is 13 amino acids long. In germline, CDR1 is SGHTA, CDR2 FQGTGA. CDR3 in DNA: TGTGCCAGCAGCTTGCTGGTGAGTGCCGAGCAGTTCTTC. The encoded protein is CASSLLVSAEQFF.

A word on this clone: Within the sample, other DNA sequences also encode this same CDR3. This chain links TRBV24-1 with TRBJ2-2, with D perhaps given as TRBD1 or TRBD2 (5 bases each). The CDR3 runs to 15 residues. CDR1 KGHDR and CDR2 SFDVKD come from the germline V gene. Trimming left V 7 bases short and J 0 bases short, with 11 bases between. CDR3 residues: CATSRGSANTGELFF. DNA of the CDR3: TGTGCCACCAGCCGGGGCAGCGCGAACACCGGGGAGCTGTTTTTT.

This rearrangement joins TRBV5-6 to TRBJ1-3, with D possibly matching TRBD1 (6 bases). CDR1 is SGHDT, CDR2 YYEEEE, per germline. The CDR3 has 16 amino acids. With 3 bases removed from V and 0 bases from J, the gap between germline ends came to 13 bases. The CDR3 spells CASSYGQTLSGNTIYF. The DNA for the CDR3 is TGTGCCAGCAGCTACGGACAGACACTCTCTGGAAACACCATATATTTT. Full variable domain (missing parts from reference TRBV5-6 and TRBJ1-3): DAGVTQSPTHLIKTRGQQVTLRCSPKSGHDTVSWYQQALGQGPQFIFQYYEEEERQRGNFPDRFSGHQFPNYSSELNVNALLLGDSALYLCASSYGQTLSGNTIYFGEGSWLTVV.

This sequence joins TRBV10-3 and TRBJ2-7; tentative D call: TRBD2 (6 bases). V was shortened by 3 bases and J by 3 bases, with 15 bases between the two germline ends. The CDR3 sequence is 15 residues long. Germline CDR1 ENHRY, CDR2 SYGVKD. CDR3 protein: CAISDPAVGGYEQYF. CDR3 coding DNA: TGTGCCATCAGTGACCCCGCCGTGGGGGGCTACGAGCAGTACTTC.

This chain uses TRBV7-3 with TRBJ1-1; a possible D gene is TRBD1 (6 bases). The V and J ends lost 5 bases and 4 bases respectively, with 17 bases between them. This CDR3 comprises 15 residues. Per germline, CDR1 SGHTA and CDR2 FQGTGA. The DNA of the CDR3 is TGTGCCAGCAGCCTTACAGGGAGGTCGTCCACTGAAGCTTTCTTT. This gives the protein CASSLTGRSSTEAFF.

V is TRBV7-2 and J is TRBJ1-2, with 8 bases identical to TRBD1. The CDR3 runs 15 residues. After removal of 5 bases from V and 2 bases from J, the junction contained 7 bases not matched to a gene. Per germline, CDR1 SGHTA and CDR2 FQGNSA. The CDR3: CASSPSTGENYGYTF. The CDR3 coding sequence is TGTGCCAGCAGCCCTTCGACAGGGGAGAACTATGGCTACACCTTC.

The chain uses TRBV25-1 and TRBJ1-4; possible D gene TRBD1, 6 bases. The germline CDR1 and CDR2 sequences are MGHDK and SYGVNS. With 7 bases removed from V and 4 bases from J, the gap between germline ends came to 10 bases. The CDR3 runs 13 residues. CDR3 sequence reads: CASNTGYNEKLFF. The DNA of the CDR3 is TGTGCCAGCAATACAGGGTATAATGAAAAACTGTTTTTT.

The CDR3 spells CASSDAQGNYGYTF. The CDR3 DNA sequence: TGTGCCAGCAGTGACGCGCAGGGTAACTATGGCTACACCTTC. This chain connects TRBV2 to TRBJ1-2, with D possibly being TRBD1 (5 bases). The CDR3 is 14 residues long. Germline CDR1 and CDR2: SNHLY and FYNNEI. V dropped 3 bases and J dropped 1 base, with 9 bases sitting between them.

As concerns this clone: This specimen includes other DNA sequences encoding the same CDR3. This chain links TRBV29-1 with TRBJ2-7; 8 nucleotides agree with TRBD1. The germline V gene has CDR1 SQVTM and CDR2 ANQGSEA. V trimming: 6 bases; J trimming: 4 bases; junction bases outside the gene matches: 2. This CDR3 has 11 amino acids. The CDR3 sequence is CSVHRGYEQYF. CDR3 nucleotides: TGCAGCGTACACAGGGGGTACGAGCAGTACTTC.